This TCR beta chain stems from a study of blood T cell repertoires in COVID-19. Enrollees, roughly 18 to 89 years old, lived in about two dozen US areas. Which cohort a participant joined came from the clinical history participants gave. The CDR3 is made up of 15 amino acids. Germline-derived CDR1 and CDR2 are LNHNV and YYDKDF (reference sequence). J lost 1 base, V lost 4 bases, and 6 bases had no gene match. TCRdb's table, derived via immunoSEQ multiplex PCR, lists solely in-frame clones and lacks some. The data hold about 330,000 clones, with around nine tenths observed a single time. The sequence was obtained from a woman aged 25 to 39 who had recovered from COVID-19. The sequenced sample consisted of PBMCs or T cells enriched from blood (not recorded which). The chain has TRBV15 and TRBJ1-1; 7 bases match TRBD1. The CDR3 DNA sequence: TGTGCCACCAGCACGGACGGGACAGCGAACACTGAAGCTTTCTTT. Translation gives CATSTDGTANTEAFF.